This is a list of T cell receptor beta chains from one sample in a study of cytomegalovirus exposure and HLA in healthy donors. The table came from immunoSEQ multiplex PCR; TCRdb's copy has only in-frame clones and leaves some out. The table records some 170,000 clones, around four fifths of them present only once. Input material: PBMCs. All receptors come from a man younger than 35 in good health and CMV-seropositive. CDR3s include the opening cysteine and the closing phenylalanine or tryptophan. A D gene is named only where the DNA matches it firmly. Rows may omit the clone size; those that give it use once, few, many or a size class.

>TRBJ2-3|-|-|18|TRBV4-1
TGCGCCAGCAGCCAAGAAGGTATAATGCAGGATTCCACAGATACGCAGTATTTT
CASSQEGIMQDSTDTQYF
>TRBJ2-7|-|few|15|TRBV27
TGTGCCAGCAGTTTGTCCCTGGCGTGGGGCGACGAGCAGTACTTC
CASSLSLAWGDEQYF
>TRBJ2-7|TRBD1|-|16|TRBV4-1
TGTGCCAGCAGCCAGAACACCGGGACAGGGAGTTACGAGCAGTACTTC
CASSQNTGTGSYEQYF
>TRBJ2-3|-|-|15|TRBV6-1
TGTGCCAGCAGTGAATCGGGCAGGAGAGGGGATACGCAGTATTTT
CASSESGRRGDTQYF
>TRBJ2-7|TRBD1|once|15|TRBV6-6
TGTGCCAGCAGATCCCGGGACAGATTTACCTACGAGCAGTACTTC
CASRSRDRFTYEQYF
>TRBJ2-1|TRBD2|-|13|TRBV9
TGTGCCAGCAGCTCTCGGACTAGCAATGAGCAGTTCTTC
CASSSRTSNEQFF
>TRBJ2-1|TRBD2|-|15|TRBV27
TGTGCCAGCAGTGAGGGACTAGCGGGATACAATGAGCAGTTCTTC
CASSEGLAGYNEQFF
>TRBJ2-7|-|-|14|TRBV6-1
TGTGCCAGCAGTGGTCGACAGGTTGCCTACGAGCAGTACTTC
CASSGRQVAYEQYF
>TRBJ2-7|TRBD2|-|14|TRBV2
TGTGCCAGCCAGGTCCTAGCGGGAGTGCGAGAGCAGTACTTC
CASQVLAGVREQYF
>TRBJ1-1|TRBD1|-|15|TRBV4-3
TGCGCCAGCAGCCAGGGAACAGGGGGGAGCACTGAAGCTTTCTTT
CASSQGTGGSTEAFF
>TRBJ1-4|-|-|18|TRBV27
TGTGCCAGCAGCCCTTTGACGGGGGGGAGAGGAACTAATGAAAAACTGTTTTTT
CASSPLTGGRGTNEKLFF
>TRBJ1-1|-|-|15|TRBV4-1
TGCGCCAGCAGCCACGGGGGACCGACGAACACTGAAGCTTTCTTT
CASSHGGPTNTEAFF
>TRBJ2-7|TRBD1|-|18|TRBV4-1
TGCGCCAGCAGCCAAGAAGGGGGGCCGGGACAGGGAGTCTACGAGCAGTACTTC
CASSQEGGPGQGVYEQYF
>TRBJ2-1|TRBD2|-|15|TRBV4-3
TGCGCCAGCAGCCAAGATGGCGGGAGATACGATGAGCAGTTCTTC
CASSQDGGRYDEQFF
>TRBJ1-2|TRBD1|-|14|TRBV27
TGTGCCAGCAGTCAGACCGGGACAGAGTGGGGCTACACCTTC
CASSQTGTEWGYTF
>TRBJ2-7|-|few|14|TRBV27
TGTGCCAGCAGTTTTGACAGCAGCTCCTACGAGCAGTACTTC
CASSFDSSSYEQYF
>TRBJ2-5|-|-|14|TRBV7-9
TGTGCCAGCAGCCCACTGGACAGCGAAGAGACCCAGTACTTC
CASSPLDSEETQYF
>TRBJ1-2|TRBD1|once|13|TRBV28
TGTGCCAGCGGAACAGGGGGCGGCTATGGCTACACCTTC
CASGTGGGYGYTF
>TRBJ2-5|-|-|15|TRBV5-1
TGCGCCAGCAGCTTGGAAGCGACCCCAAGTGAGACCCAGTACTTC
CASSLEATPSETQYF
>TRBJ1-1|-|-|14|TRBV28
TGTGCCAGCAGTCCACCCCAGAAATCCACTGAAGCTTTCTTT
CASSPPQKSTEAFF
>TRBJ2-1|-|-|16|TRBV7-9
TGTGCCAGCCCCCCGGGAAAAGTGAGCTCCTACAATGAGCAGTTCTTC
CASPPGKVSSYNEQFF
>TRBJ1-2|TRBD1|few|12|TRBV18
TGTGCCAGCTCACGGGACAGATATGGCTACACCTTC
CASSRDRYGYTF
>TRBJ2-7|TRBD1|-|14|TRBV29-1
TGCAGCGTTGAAGCGGGACAGGGAACGTACGAGCAGTACTTC
CSVEAGQGTYEQYF
>TRBJ1-1|-|few|13|TRBV5-1
TGCGCCAGCAGCGGGGGGGCGTCCACTGAAGCTTTCTTT
CASSGGASTEAFF
>TRBJ2-2|-|-|14|TRBV7-6
TGTGCCAGCAGTGACGGACAGAACACCGGGGAGCTGTTTTTT
CASSDGQNTGELFF
>TRBJ1-2|-|-|16|TRBV5-5
TGTGCCAGCAGCAAAAGAGACCCGGGGGACCTTTATGGCTACACCTTC
CASSKRDPGDLYGYTF
>TRBJ2-7|-|few|11|TRBV30
TGTGCCTGGAGTCTCCGGTACGAGCAGTACTTC
CAWSLRYEQYF
>TRBJ2-5|TRBD1|-|13|TRBV19
TGTGCCAGTAGACAGGGGGGAAGGGAGACCCAGTACTTC
CASRQGGRETQYF
>TRBJ1-2|TRBD1|-|17|TRBV19
TGTGCCAGTAGCCGCTACCGGGACAGGGGGTCGGGTAACGGCTACACCTTC
CASSRYRDRGSGNGYTF
>TRBJ1-1|-|-|16|TRBV4-1
TGCGCCAGCAGCCAAGATTCCCTCGGGGGGAACACTGAAGCTTTCTTT
CASSQDSLGGNTEAFF
>TRBJ1-2|TRBD1|few|17|TRBV2
TGTGCCAGCAGTGAGGTGGGACAGGGGGCGCTGGTCTATGGCTACACCTTC
CASSEVGQGALVYGYTF
>TRBJ1-4|TRBD1|few|14|TRBV6-6
TGTGCCAGCAGTTACTCGCAGGGGGCTGAAAAACTGTTTTTT
CASSYSQGAEKLFF
>TRBJ1-3|TRBD1|-|17|TRBV5-6
TGTGCCAGCAGCTTGGCCCAGGGGGCGAGTGCTGGAAACACCATATATTTT
CASSLAQGASAGNTIYF
>TRBJ1-2|TRBD1|-|15|TRBV5-5
TGTGCCAGCAGCTCGGGGACAGGGAGGAACTATGGCTACACCTTC
CASSSGTGRNYGYTF
>TRBJ1-4|-|-|15|TRBV18
TGTGCCAGCTCGCCCGTTCAGGGGCTTAATGAAAAACTGTTTTTT
CASSPVQGLNEKLFF
>TRBJ2-7|TRBD2|-|13|TRBV6-1
TGTGCCAGCAGTCGGCGGGAGGGCGGCGAGCAGTACTTC
CASSRREGGEQYF
>TRBJ2-1|-|-|14|TRBV5-4
TGTGCCAGCAGCGGAATAGCGGACTACAATGAGCAGTTCTTC
CASSGIADYNEQFF
>TRBJ1-4|TRBD1|-|13|TRBV29-1
TGCAGCGCTCGACAGGGGGGAAATGAAAAACTGTTTTTT
CSARQGGNEKLFF
>TRBJ2-1|TRBD1|-|13|TRBV30
TGTGCCTGGGCCCGGGACAGGAGAAATGAGCAGTTCTTC
CAWARDRRNEQFF
>TRBJ2-3|TRBD2|-|15|TRBV28
TGTGCCAGCTCAACCGGCGGGAGAGCCACAGATACGCAGTATTTT
CASSTGGRATDTQYF
>TRBJ1-2|TRBD1|-|13|TRBV6-1
TGTGCCAGCAGGGGGGACAGGGCTGGCGGCTACACCTTC
CASRGDRAGGYTF
>TRBJ1-2|-|-|14|TRBV7-9
TGTGCCAGCAGCTTTATACGGGCAGCGGATGGCTACACCTTC
CASSFIRAADGYTF
>TRBJ2-3|-|-|12|TRBV7-9
TGTGCCAGCAGCCCCACTAGCGATACGCAGTATTTT
CASSPTSDTQYF
>TRBJ1-2|TRBD1|-|15|TRBV5-1
TGCGCCAGTAGCTTGGGGGGGCAGGGGGTCCATGGCTACACCTTC
CASSLGGQGVHGYTF
>TRBJ2-5|TRBD1|-|17|TRBV14
TGTGCCAGCAGCCAAGAACGGACAGGGTGGCTAAGCGAGACCCAGTACTTC
CASSQERTGWLSETQYF
>TRBJ2-3|-|-|17|TRBV27
TGTGCCAGCAGTGCGCTCCCAGGGACAACTAGCACAGATACGCAGTATTTT
CASSALPGTTSTDTQYF
>TRBJ1-2|TRBD1|few|12|TRBV6-5
TGTGCCAGCATGACAGGGAACTATGGCTACACCTTC
CASMTGNYGYTF
>TRBJ2-2|TRBD2|-|15|TRBV6-6
TGTGCCAGCAGTCCAGCGGGAGGGCCGGTCGGGGAGCTGTTTTTT
CASSPAGGPVGELFF
>TRBJ2-1|TRBD2|once|17|TRBV28
TGTGCCAGCAGTTCCTTTAGCGGGGGGGGCACGGGGAATGAGCAGTTCTTC
CASSSFSGGGTGNEQFF
>TRBJ1-2|-|-|14|TRBV6-6
TGTGCCAGCAGTTACTCGCAAGGCAGGGATGGCTACACCTTC
CASSYSQGRDGYTF
>TRBJ1-1|-|-|15|TRBV7-8
TGTGCCAGCAGCTTGGAGGGAGGTGTGAACACTGAAGCTTTCTTT
CASSLEGGVNTEAFF
>TRBJ2-3|-|-|15|TRBV4-3
TGCGCCAGCGGATCCACTATCACTAGCACAGATACGCAGTATTTT
CASGSTITSTDTQYF